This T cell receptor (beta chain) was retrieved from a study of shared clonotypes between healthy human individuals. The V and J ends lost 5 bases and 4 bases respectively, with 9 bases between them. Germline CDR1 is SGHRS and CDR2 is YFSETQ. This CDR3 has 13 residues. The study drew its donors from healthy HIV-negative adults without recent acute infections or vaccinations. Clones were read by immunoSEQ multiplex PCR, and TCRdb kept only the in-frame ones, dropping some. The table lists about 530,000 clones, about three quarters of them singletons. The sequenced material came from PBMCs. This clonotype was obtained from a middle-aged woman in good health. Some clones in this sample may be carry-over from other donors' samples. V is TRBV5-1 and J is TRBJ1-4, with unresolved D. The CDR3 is CASRGLLNEKLFF. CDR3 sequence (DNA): TGCGCCAGCAGAGGGTTACTTAATGAAAAACTGTTTTTT. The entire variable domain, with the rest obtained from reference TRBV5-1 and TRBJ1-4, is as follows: KAGVTQTPRYLIKTRGQQVTLSCSPISGHRSVSWYQQTPGQGLQFLFEYFSETQRNKGNFPGRFSGRQFSNSRSEMNVSTLELGDSALYLCASRGLLNEKLFFGSGTQLSVL.